The T cell receptor beta chain described here comes from a study of regulatory T cells in long-lasting Graves disease. Germline CDR1 and CDR2: MDHEN and SYDVKM. Trimming stripped 5 bases from V and 10 bases from J, with 23 bases between. The CDR3 is made up of 15 amino acids. Documented time point: newly diagnosed GD, antithyroid drugs for less than 3 months. Isolated PBMC RNA provided the starting material for the TCR library. This clonotype was counted many times. Antigen unknown. Libraries of TCR beta came from iRepertoire HTBI primers plus Arm-PCR of CDR3 regions. TCRdb used MiXCR to reprocess the multiplex PCR reads, holding one entry per CDR3 protein. The sample has approximately 560,000 distinct CDR3 sequences, roughly 16% seen once. Study results and caveats: Comparison showed that persistent patients shared more public clonotypes (fewer than 3,000) than new patients (about 880). Favoring TRBV28, TRBJ1-2 and TRBJ2-5 was a feature seen in persistent disease.

These data also featured in a second study, about T cells in Graves' hyperthyroidism and ophthalmopathy. From that second work: Blood also carried most thyroid clonotypes expanded above 0.001. Using 13 V-J features, a model discriminated ophthalmopathy from stable hyperthyroidism.

This TCR was sampled from a man between 18 and 29 years old with Graves disease. The sequencing here drew on peripheral blood mononuclear cells (PBMCs), taken at new diagnosis, from a patient treated with antithyroid drugs. The chain joins TRBV28 to TRBJ1-1; no clear D gene. The chain's CDR3 is CASSRRSDPSSPAFF. CDR3 sequence (DNA): TGTGCCAGCAGTCGACGGTCGGACCCGAGTAGCCCAGCTTTCTTT.